This entry lists 9 T cell receptor beta chains sequenced from one sample in a study of breast tumors, draining lymph nodes, adjacent tissues. Each CDR3 protein gets one entry after TCRdb re-called the multiplex PCR reads with MiXCR. The profile shows about 130,000 distinct CDR3 sequences, around 20% of them singletons. The lymph nodes were axillary draining lymph nodes from breast cancer patients. What was sequenced was axillary lymph node tissue. The origin of the receptors is a female donor with breast cancer. Some clones in this sample may be carry-over from other donors' samples.

This clonotype was counted between two and nine times. The chain couples TRBV27 to TRBJ2-7; TRBD1 is a possible D gene (6 bases). V lost 5 bases and J lost 3, with 11 bases in between. Per germline, CDR1 MNHEY and CDR2 SMNVEV (reference sequence). The CDR3 sequence is 13 residues long. The CDR3 DNA is TGTGCCAGCAGTCCCCTACAGGGCTACGAGCAGTACTTC. Translating gives CASSPLQGYEQYF.

This clonotype occurred many times. The chain employs TRBV11-1 and TRBJ2-1, with 10 bases lining up with TRBD2. Germline lookup yields CDR1 SGHAT and CDR2 FQDESV (reference sequence). V shed 4 bases, J shed 0 bases, and the junction held 3 bases outside the gene matches. This CDR3 is 16 amino acids long. The CDR3 nucleotides are TGTGCCAGCAGCTCTAGCGGGAGAAGCTCCTACAATGAGCAGTTCTTC. Protein product: CASSSSGRSSYNEQFF.

This clonotype was counted between two and nine times. This chain links TRBV28 with TRBJ2-2, with 7 bases aligning to TRBD1. J lost 4 bases, V lost 6 bases, and 8 bases had no gene match. This CDR3 contains 15 residues. Germline-derived CDR1 and CDR2 are MDHEN and SYDVKM. CDR3 bases: TGTGCCAGCAGCCTACAGGGGCAAGCCACCGGGGAGCTGTTTTTT. Encoded protein: CASSLQGQATGELFF. Looking up the rest from reference TRBV28 and TRBJ2-2 gives the full variable domain: DVKVTQSSRYLVKRTGEKVFLECVQDMDHENMFWYRQDPGLGLRLIYFSYDVKMKEKGDIPEGYSVSREKKERFSLILESASTNQTSMYLCASSLQGQATGELFFGEGSRLTVL.

The sample holds many counts of this clonotype. V usage is TRBV5-1 and J usage is TRBJ2-1; 9 bases line up with TRBD2. From germline, CDR1 is SGHRS and CDR2 YFSETQ. The CDR3 extends over 14 amino acids. Losses at the gene ends were 7 bases for V and 6 bases for J; bases not matched to a gene: 8. The CDR3 DNA sequence: TGCGCCAGCTCCCGGGCTAGCGGGACCAATGAGCAGTTCTTC. Protein product: CASSRASGTNEQFF.

This clonotype was recorded at least ten times. This chain joins TRBV9 and TRBJ2-5; weak D call: TRBD2 (5 bases). This CDR3 is built from 15 residues. The V and J ends lost 0 bases and 4 bases respectively, with 13 bases between them. Germline CDR1 is SGDLS and CDR2 is YYNGEE. CDR3 residues: CASSVGNGIGETQYF. CDR3 nucleotides: TGTGCCAGCAGCGTAGGGAACGGGATAGGAGAGACCCAGTACTTC.

This clonotype was seen ten or more times. The V call is TRBV7-8, the J call TRBJ1-4; 8 nucleotides agree with TRBD1. This CDR3 comprises 14 residues. Germline trimming cut 4 bases from V and 6 bases from J; bases unmatched to any gene: 4. CDR1 SGHVS and CDR2 FQNEAQ come from the germline V gene. The DNA of the CDR3 is TGTGCCAGCAGCTCAGGGGGCGGGGATGAAAAACTGTTTTTT. Residues: CASSSGGGDEKLFF.

A word on this clonotype: A much larger clonotype is one base distant, so this may be a read error. V is TRBV29-1 and J is TRBJ1-3; possibly TRBD1 for D (5 bases). CDR1 and CDR2 from the germline V gene are SQVTM and ANQGSEA. Between the trimmed V and J ends, which lost 0 bases and 0 bases, there was a span of 9 bases. There are 15 residues in the CDR3. The CDR3 sequence is CSVEDYGGSGNTIYF. In DNA, the CDR3 is TGCAGCGTTGAAGACTACGGGGGCTCTGGAAACACCATATATTTT.

In this sample, this clonotype turned up many times. The rearrangement joins TRBV7-3 to TRBJ2-2; D unresolved. Looked up from germline, CDR1 is SGHTA and CDR2 is FQGTGA. Deletions cut 0 bases from V and 7 bases from J, with 9 bases between. The CDR3 consists of 14 residues. CDR3 nucleotide sequence: TGTGCCAGCAGCTTAACAGGGATGATCGGGGAGCTGTTTTTT. Translation gives CASSLTGMIGELFF.

This clonotype was seen ten or more times. The chain combines TRBV6-1 with TRBJ2-7; D call uncertain. This CDR3 region has 12 residues. The V gene's germline CDR1 is MNHNS and CDR2 SASEGT. The V and J ends lost 7 bases and 2 bases respectively, with 9 bases between them. The CDR3 nucleotides are TGTGCCAGCAAGACACTAACCTACGAGCAGTACTTC. Its translation is CASKTLTYEQYF.